The 19 T cell receptor beta chains presented below share a single source sample, sequenced in a study of T-cell memory formation after mild COVID-19. One entry per CDR3 protein results from TCRdb running MiXCR on the 5' RACE reads. The sample includes around 340,000 distinct CDR3 sequences, more than 15% of them seen just once. The sample taken for sequencing was PBMCs or a T cell subset sorted from them (not recorded which). These receptor sequences come from a young man who had mild COVID-19 (a few samples of this study predate the infection). Cell type and time point are not known.

The chain links TRBV27 to TRBJ2-3; 10 positions match TRBD2. The CDR3 totals 17 residues. The trim removed 5 bases at V and 3 bases at J, leaving 11 bases unmatched. Looked up from germline, CDR1 is MNHEY and CDR2 is SMNVEV (reference sequence). DNA of the CDR3: TGTGCCAGCAGTCAGACAACTAGCGGGGCTGTGACAGATACGCAGTATTTT. This encodes CASSQTTSGAVTDTQYF.

The sample holds a few counts of this clonotype. This chain uses TRBV5-1 with TRBJ2-2; D remains unclear. The length of the CDR3 is 16 residues. V lost 0 bases to trimming and J lost 4 bases, with 13 bases between them. Germline V gene lookup returns CDR1 SGHRS and CDR2 YFSETQ. The CDR3 here is CASSLGGPEITGELFF. The CDR3 nucleotides read TGCGCCAGCAGCTTGGGGGGTCCAGAAATCACCGGGGAGCTGTTTTTT.

This chain links TRBV5-1 with TRBJ2-3; D may be TRBD1 (5 bases). V shed 3 bases and J shed 3 bases, with 8 bases lying between them. The CDR3 runs to 13 residues. Germline V lookup: CDR1 SGHRS, CDR2 YFSETQ. CDR3 DNA: TGCGCCAGCAGCTGGGGCTATACAGATACGCAGTATTTT. This encodes CASSWGYTDTQYF.

This clonotype was counted only a few times. The chain combines TRBV7-8 with TRBJ2-2; TRBD1 matches at 8 bases. In germline, CDR1 is SGHVS, CDR2 FQNEAQ. Unmatched junction bases numbered 2, after V lost 4 bases and J lost 1 base. There are 15 residues in the CDR3. The CDR3 nucleotides read TGTGCCAGCAGCTGGGGACAGGTGAACACCGGGGAGCTGTTTTTT. It translates to CASSWGQVNTGELFF.

This chain uses TRBV18 with TRBJ2-7; TRBD1 is a possible D gene (5 bases). The germline V gene has CDR1 KGHSH and CDR2 LQKENI. The CDR3 is 15 amino acids. The V end lost 3 bases, the J end lost 0 bases, and 12 bases lay between the germline ends. CDR3 DNA sequence: TGTGCCAGCTCACCGTGGACAACCTCCTCCTACGAGCAGTACTTC. The encoded protein is CASSPWTTSSYEQYF.

This clonotype was seen a handful of times. The chain has TRBV4-1 and TRBJ1-2; the match to TRBD1 covers 9 bases. With 1 base clipped from V and 8 bases from J, the junction kept 11 bases outside the gene matches. Germline V gene data show CDR1 as MGHRA and CDR2 as YSYEKL. The CDR3 is made up of 16 amino acids. CDR3: CASSQAHIQGAHGYTF. The CDR3 nucleotides read TGCGCCAGCAGCCAAGCCCATATACAGGGGGCGCACGGCTACACCTTC.

The rearrangement links TRBV4-2 to TRBJ2-2, with a possible D match to TRBD2 (7 bases). Germline V gene lookup returns CDR1 LGHNA and CDR2 YNFKEQ. The V end was cut by 1 base, the J end by 4 bases, with 13 bases between. There are 16 residues in the CDR3. The CDR3 nucleotides read TGTGCCAGCAGCCAAGTCGTGGGGGGGCCCACCGGGGAGCTGTTTTTT. Translating gives CASSQVVGGPTGELFF.

The chain has TRBV4-1 and TRBJ2-2; D is unclear. This CDR3 has 11 residues. Trimming left V 8 bases short and J 3 bases short, with 4 bases between. Germline V gene lookup returns CDR1 MGHRA and CDR2 YSYEKL. The CDR3 DNA reads TGCGCCAGCGAGGACACCGGGGAGCTGTTTTTT. Translating gives CASEDTGELFF.

This clonotype was seen a single time. The chain links TRBV4-3 to TRBJ2-7; D is unclear. This CDR3 is 14 amino acids long. Trimming removed 1 base from V and 2 bases from J, with 9 bases in between. Per the germline V gene, CDR1 is LGHNA and CDR2 is YSLEER. In DNA form, the CDR3 reads TGCGCCAGCAGCCAAGGGGAAGCGACCTACGAGCAGTACTTC. This gives the protein CASSQGEATYEQYF.

The genes are TRBV6-6 and TRBJ1-2, with 7 positions matching TRBD1. The CDR3 has 16 residues. CDR1 and CDR2 (germline): MNHNY, SVGAGI (reference sequence). J gave up 1 base and V 2 bases, and 7 bases lay outside the gene matches. CDR3 sequence reads: CASSYRQGDYNYGYTF. The CDR3 DNA sequence: TGTGCCAGCAGTTACAGGCAGGGGGATTATAACTATGGCTACACCTTC.

J is TRBJ1-2 and V is TRBV5-1; D is unresolved. This CDR3 is built from 15 residues. Germline CDR1 is SGHRS and CDR2 is YFSETQ. The V gene lost 2 bases and the J gene lost 2 bases, with 13 bases spanning the gap. The CDR3: CASSLGRIANYGYTF. CDR3 in DNA: TGCGCCAGCAGCTTAGGCAGGATCGCCAACTATGGCTACACCTTC.

The chain uses TRBV5-1 and TRBJ2-2; D is possibly TRBD2 (5 bases). This CDR3 has 16 residues. Between the trimmed V and J ends, which lost 2 bases and 4 bases, there was a span of 15 bases. Germline CDR1 SGHRS, CDR2 YFSETQ. The CDR3 DNA follows: TGCGCCAGCAGCTTCCGCTACCTCGAGGGCACCGGGGAGCTGTTTTTT. The encoded protein is CASSFRYLEGTGELFF.

This clonotype has more than one count but fewer than ten. V gene TRBV4-3 combines with J gene TRBJ1-1; tentatively, D is TRBD1 (6 bases). V was cut by 4 bases and J by 4 bases, with 22 bases left in between. CDR1 is LGHNA, CDR2 YSLEER, per germline. The length of the CDR3 is 17 residues. Written as DNA, the CDR3 is TGCGCCAGCAGCCCTACCGCCCACACGGGGGCGTTCACTGAAGCTTTCTTT. Its protein product is CASSPTAHTGAFTEAFF.

The chain joins TRBV7-2 to TRBJ1-6; 12 nucleotides match TRBD1. Germline V lookup: CDR1 SGHTA, CDR2 FQGNSA. This CDR3 is built from 15 residues. The trim removed 4 bases at V and 9 bases at J, leaving 4 bases unmatched. The CDR3 coding sequence is TGTGCCAGCAGCTGGGGGGGACAGGGGGCTTCACCCCTCCACTTT. Encoded protein: CASSWGGQGASPLHF.

At least ten counts were recorded for this clonotype. The V gene is TRBV18, the J gene TRBJ2-1; unclear D gene. V dropped 3 bases and J dropped 7 bases, with 10 bases sitting between them. CDR1 KGHSH and CDR2 LQKENI come from the germline V gene. CDR3 length equals 13 residues. The CDR3 spells CASSPPSENEQFF. CDR3 bases: TGTGCCAGCTCACCGCCCTCGGAGAATGAGCAGTTCTTC.

This clonotype has only a few counts. The CDR3 sequence: CASSGQRTQYF. CDR3 coding DNA: TGTGCCAGCAGCGGCCAGAGGACGCAGTATTTT. The rearrangement joins TRBV11-2 to TRBJ2-3; D is ambiguous. This CDR3 contains 11 residues. The V gene lost 5 bases and the J gene lost 9 bases, with 9 bases spanning the gap. Germline-derived CDR1 and CDR2 are SGHAT and FQNNGV.

The V call is TRBV18, the J call TRBJ1-2; 8 bases align to TRBD1. With V trimmed by 6 bases and J by 10 bases, 10 bases remained unmatched. In germline, CDR1 is KGHSH, CDR2 LQKENI. The CDR3 totals 13 residues. The CDR3 loop is CASSVYEDRAYTF. The CDR3 DNA follows: TGTGCCAGCTCGGTCTACGAGGACAGGGCCTACACCTTC.

This clonotype was detected only a few times. The chain has TRBV5-1 and TRBJ2-3, with D possibly TRBD2 on 5 matching bases. Trimming took off 5 bases at V and 2 bases at J, with 9 bases between the two ends. CDR1 is SGHRS, CDR2 YFSETQ, per germline. The CDR3 has 13 amino acids. This chain's CDR3 is CASRLGVTDTQYF. The DNA of the CDR3 is TGCGCCAGCAGACTCGGGGTCACAGATACGCAGTATTTT.

CDR3 coding DNA: TGTGCCAGCAGCCAAGGCGGGAGGACAGGCAGGGCTTTCTTT. Residues: CASSQGGRTGRAFF. The rearrangement joins TRBV4-2 to TRBJ1-1, with 7 bases fitting TRBD1. Germline CDR1 is LGHNA and CDR2 is YNFKEQ. The junction had 10 bases not matched to a gene; V was cut back by 1 base and J by 11 bases. CDR3 length: 14 amino acids.